These 8 T cell receptor beta chains were sequenced from one sample in a study of technical replicates of blood from a handful of donors. Produced via immunoSEQ multiplex PCR; TCRdb's table is partial and in-frame only. The table has fewer than 100,000 clones, around 97% seen once. Material for sequencing was T cells isolated from PBMCs. These receptors all come from a human donor in good health.

This clone came up a few times. The chain carries TRBV19 and TRBJ1-1, with D perhaps matching TRBD1 (6 bases). V lost 6 bases and J lost 3, with 11 bases in between. The CDR3 sequence is 13 residues long. Germline loops: CDR1 LNHDA, CDR2 SQIVND (reference sequence). This CDR3 reads CASSPGQYTEAFF. CDR3 sequence (DNA): TGTGCCAGTAGCCCAGGACAGTACACTGAAGCTTTCTTT. Drawing the rest from reference TRBV19 and TRBJ1-1, the complete variable domain is DGGITQSPKYLFRKEGQNVTLSCEQNLNHDAMYWYRQDPGQGLRLIYYSQIVNDFQKGDIAEGYSVSREKKESFPLTVTSAQKNPTAFYLCASSPGQYTEAFFGQGTRLTVV.

This chain links TRBV7-9 with TRBJ1-5; D not certain. Germline values: CDR1 SEHNR, CDR2 FQNEAQ (reference sequence). V lost 1 base and J 9 bases, leaving 7 bases between the germline ends. This CDR3 is built from 12 residues. CDR3 protein: CASSLESMPQHF. In DNA, the CDR3 is TGTGCCAGCAGCTTAGAAAGCATGCCCCAGCATTTT. Based on the CDR3 plus reference TRBV7-9 and TRBJ1-5, the full variable domain is DTGVSQNPRHKITKRGQNVTFRCDPISEHNRLYWYRQTLGQGPEFLTYFQNEAQLEKSRLLSDRFSAERPKGSFSTLEIQRTEQGDSAMYLCASSLESMPQHFGDGTRLSIL.

CDR3: CASSAAPGNTGELFF. As DNA, the CDR3 is TGTGCCAGCAGCGCCGCACCGGGGAACACCGGGGAGCTGTTTTTT. The chain carries TRBV7-6 and TRBJ2-2; D is undetermined. Germline CDR1 is SGHVS and CDR2 is FNYEAQ. The CDR3 runs to 15 residues. The ends were cut back, 5 bases at V and 1 base at J, with 11 bases in the middle.

This chain links TRBV7-9 with TRBJ2-1, with 10 bases fitting TRBD2. CDR1 and CDR2 from the germline V gene are SEHNR and FQNEAQ (reference sequence). The V and J ends lost 6 bases and 6 bases, in that order; junction bases with no gene match: 8. The CDR3 runs to 15 residues. The CDR3 protein is CASSPASGSPNEQFF. CDR3 sequence (DNA): TGTGCCAGCAGTCCTGCTAGCGGGAGCCCCAATGAGCAGTTCTTC.

The V gene is TRBV28, the J gene TRBJ2-5; perhaps TRBD1 as D (5 bases). V was shortened by 8 bases and J by 5 bases, with 18 bases between the two germline ends. The CDR3 loop spans 14 amino acids. Germline V lookup: CDR1 MDHEN, CDR2 SYDVKM. CDR3 amino acids: CASSVGVFGETQYF. The CDR3 DNA reads TGTGCCAGCTCTGTAGGGGTGTTTGGGGAGACCCAGTACTTC.

V usage is TRBV6-1 and J usage is TRBJ1-1; possible D gene TRBD1, 5 bases. Trimming pared 1 base from V and 3 bases from J, leaving 12 bases between. This CDR3 contains 15 residues. Per the germline V gene, CDR1 is MNHNS and CDR2 is SASEGT. For the CDR3, the DNA is TGTGCCAGCAGTGAAGACCCACAGGACGACACTGAAGCTTTCTTT. Its protein product is CASSEDPQDDTEAFF.

The V gene is TRBV30, the J gene TRBJ1-2; D gene uncertain. Germline CDR1 is GTSNPN and CDR2 is SVGIG (reference sequence). Trimming took off 2 bases at V and 2 bases at J, with 15 bases between the two ends. This CDR3 is 15 amino acids long. CDR3 amino acids: CAWSLLETENYGYTF. The DNA of the CDR3 is TGTGCCTGGAGTCTCCTGGAGACTGAGAACTATGGCTACACCTTC.

The CDR3 region is CASSFPGTGDDEQYF. The DNA for the CDR3 is TGCGCCAGCAGCTTCCCCGGGACAGGGGACGACGAGCAGTACTTC. The chain combines TRBV5-1 with TRBJ2-7, with 10 bases that match TRBD1. The CDR3 totals 15 residues. Unmatched junction bases numbered 7, after V lost 2 bases and J lost 5 bases. CDR1 is SGHRS, CDR2 YFSETQ, per germline. Based on the CDR3 plus reference TRBV5-1 and TRBJ2-7, the full variable domain is KAGVTQTPRYLIKTRGQQVTLSCSPISGHRSVSWYQQTPGQGLQFLFEYFSETQRNKGNFPGRFSGRQFSNSRSEMNVSTLELGDSALYLCASSFPGTGDDEQYFGPGTRLTVT.